The entry that follows covers one T cell receptor beta chain sequence. Its antigen is as yet unknown. Molecular barcoded adaptors covering alpha/delta and beta/gamma chains were used on 400 to 450 ng RNA. MiXCR, applied by TCRdb to the reads, yields one record per CDR3 protein. Of approximately 90,000 distinct CDR3 sequences listed, 20% to 25% are singletons. This CDR3 contains 14 residues. V lost 2 bases, J lost 3 bases, and 10 bases lay in between. CDR1 and CDR2 (germline): MDHEN, SYDVKM. This sample stems from a study of read filtering for tumor transcriptome and immune sequencing. Study-wide context: Per sample, TCR-region reads ranged about 3.5 to 11 million by IR-seq, 85 to 1273 by RNA-seq.

Study-wide findings and caveats: In IR-seq, single-read clonotypes were roughly 80% of clonotypes but about 3.5% of reads. Sorted CD138-negative bone marrow cells were not purified T cells.

The chain uses TRBV28 and TRBJ1-1; D remains ambiguous. The receptor comes from a donor aged 40 or over with multiple myeloma. Specimen: a population of CD138-negative cells sorted from bone marrow. The CDR3 region has the DNA TGTGCCAGCAGTTTAACGAGTGGGTACACTGAAGCTTTCTTT. Its protein is CASSLTSGYTEAFF.